This T cell receptor (beta chain) was obtained from a study of cytomegalovirus exposure and HLA in healthy donors. Study observations and caveats: A later analysis linked a missense DCLRE1C variant to TCR beta V- and J-gene trimming.

CDR1 and CDR2 from the germline V gene are SGHDN and FVKESK. This CDR3 spans 16 amino acids. After removal of 0 bases from V and 3 bases from J, the junction contained 7 bases not matched to a gene. Vbeta (60) and Jbeta (13) primers were used in the PCR. This table comes from immunoSEQ multiplex PCR, and its TCRdb copy is limited to in-frame clones, with some not included. The repertoire holds around 220,000 clones, with 65% to 80% as singletons. A few counts support this clone. Antigen: not known. The sample taken for sequencing was PBMCs. The sequence came from a man aged 35-49 years in good health and CMV-seronegative. V usage is TRBV14 and J usage is TRBJ2-7, with TRBD2 matching over 8 bases. The chain's CDR3 is CASSQDWASGLYEQYF. For the CDR3, the DNA is TGTGCCAGCAGCCAAGATTGGGCTAGCGGGCTCTACGAGCAGTACTTC. Full variable domain (remainder filled in from reference TRBV14 and TRBJ2-7): EAGVTQFPSHSVIEKGQTVTLRCDPISGHDNLYWYRRVMGKEIKFLLHFVKESKQDESGMPNNRFLAERTGGTYSTLKVQPAELEDSGVYFCASSQDWASGLYEQYFGPGTRLTVT.